The clone carrying this TCR beta chain was seen a few times. The antigen is not known. The data originate from a study of vaccination effects on CD4 cells after COVID-19. The protocol was immunoSEQ multiplex PCR, while the TCRdb copy is restricted to in-frame clones and leaves out a portion. The repertoire consists of 25,000 to 30,000 clones, with roughly 80% occurring once and the leading ten covering roughly 15%. Before sequencing, viral peptide pools were used by the ViraFEST assay to expand antigen-specific CD4+ T cells. At the end of more than 8 days of culture, CD4+ T cells were isolated. Vaccination of participants consisted of two doses of either the BNT162b2 or mRNA-1273 vaccine. Roughly 2 million PBMC per well were cultured with 7.5 to 10 IU/ml IL-2 and roughly 10 ug/ml peptides. Trimming cost V 2 bases and J 4 bases, with 9 bases left between them. Per the germline V gene, CDR1 is SGHDT and CDR2 is YYEEEE. The CDR3 length is 13 residues.

This specimen consisted of CD4+ T cells from PBMCs cultured with HCoV-229E spike peptides, obtained after COVID-19 vaccination. This TCR was recovered from a human donor who received a COVID-19 vaccine. The chain has TRBV5-6 and TRBJ1-2, with a possible D match to TRBD1 (6 bases). This chain's CDR3 is CASSLQGGYGYTF. The CDR3 region has the DNA TGTGCCAGCAGCTTACAGGGTGGCTATGGCTACACCTTC.